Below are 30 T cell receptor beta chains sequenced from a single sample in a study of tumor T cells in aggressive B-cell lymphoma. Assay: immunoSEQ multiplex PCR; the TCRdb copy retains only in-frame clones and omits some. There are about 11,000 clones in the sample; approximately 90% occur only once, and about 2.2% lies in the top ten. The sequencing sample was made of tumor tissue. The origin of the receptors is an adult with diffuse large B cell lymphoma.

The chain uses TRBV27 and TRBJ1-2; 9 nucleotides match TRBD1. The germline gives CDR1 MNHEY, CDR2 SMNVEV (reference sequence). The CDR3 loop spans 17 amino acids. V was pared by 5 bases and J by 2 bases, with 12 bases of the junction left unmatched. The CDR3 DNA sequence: TGTGCCAGCAGTCCTCTGGCAGGACAGGGGAGGAACTATGGCTACACCTTC. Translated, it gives CASSPLAGQGRNYGYTF.

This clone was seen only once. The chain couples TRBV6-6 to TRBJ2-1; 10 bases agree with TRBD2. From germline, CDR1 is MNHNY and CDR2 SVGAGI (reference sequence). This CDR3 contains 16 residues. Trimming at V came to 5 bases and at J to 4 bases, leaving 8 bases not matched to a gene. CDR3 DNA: TGTGCCAGCAGTGGCCCACTAGCGGGGCTATACAATGAGCAGTTCTTC. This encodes CASSGPLAGLYNEQFF.

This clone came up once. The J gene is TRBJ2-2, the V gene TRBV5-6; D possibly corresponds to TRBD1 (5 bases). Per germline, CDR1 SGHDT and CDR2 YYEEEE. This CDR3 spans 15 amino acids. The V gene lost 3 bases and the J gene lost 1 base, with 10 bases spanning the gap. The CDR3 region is CASSSADRNTGELFF. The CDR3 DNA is TGTGCCAGCAGCTCCGCCGACAGGAACACCGGGGAGCTGTTTTTT.

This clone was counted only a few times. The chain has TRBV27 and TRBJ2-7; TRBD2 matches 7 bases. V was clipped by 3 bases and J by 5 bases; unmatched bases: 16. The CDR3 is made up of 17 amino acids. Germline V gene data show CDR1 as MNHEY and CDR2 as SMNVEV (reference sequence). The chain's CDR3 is CASSFGGRAPPEDEQYF. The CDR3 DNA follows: TGTGCCAGCAGTTTCGGGGGGAGGGCCCCCCCTGAGGACGAGCAGTACTTC.

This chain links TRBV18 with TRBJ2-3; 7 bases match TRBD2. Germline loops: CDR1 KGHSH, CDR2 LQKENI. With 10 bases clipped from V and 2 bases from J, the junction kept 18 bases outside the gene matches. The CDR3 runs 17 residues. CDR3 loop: CAIDPLPTSSYTDTQYF. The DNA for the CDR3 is TGTGCCATCGACCCCCTCCCGACTAGCTCCTACACAGATACGCAGTATTTT.

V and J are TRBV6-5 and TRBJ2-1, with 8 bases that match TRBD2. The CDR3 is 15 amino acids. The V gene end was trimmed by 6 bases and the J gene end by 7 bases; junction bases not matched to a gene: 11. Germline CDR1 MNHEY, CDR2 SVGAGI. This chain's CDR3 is CASSGSGSGINEQFF. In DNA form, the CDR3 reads TGTGCCAGCAGCGGCAGCGGGAGCGGGATAAATGAGCAGTTCTTC.

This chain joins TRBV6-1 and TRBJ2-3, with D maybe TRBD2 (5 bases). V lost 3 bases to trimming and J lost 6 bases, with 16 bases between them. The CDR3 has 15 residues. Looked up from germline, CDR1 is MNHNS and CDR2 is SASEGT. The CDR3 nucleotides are TGTGCCAGCAGTGACCGACCCGGGGTTGGTGATACGCAGTATTTT. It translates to CASSDRPGVGDTQYF.

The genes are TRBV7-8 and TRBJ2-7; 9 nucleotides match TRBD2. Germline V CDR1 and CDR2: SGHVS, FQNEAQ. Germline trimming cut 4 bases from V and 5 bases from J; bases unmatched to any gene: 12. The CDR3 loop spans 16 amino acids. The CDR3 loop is CASSSKPGTSYHEQYF. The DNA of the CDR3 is TGTGCCAGCAGCTCAAAGCCCGGGACTAGCTACCACGAGCAGTACTTC.

CDR3 sequence (DNA): TGTGCCAGCTTTCTGGCCGTAAGCTCTGGGGCCAACGTCCTGACTTTC. Protein product: CASFLAVSSGANVLTF. The J gene is TRBJ2-6, the V gene TRBV18; D uncertain. Germline CDR1 and CDR2: KGHSH and LQKENI. Between the trimmed V and J ends, which lost 7 bases and 0 bases, there was a span of 13 bases. CDR3 length: 16 residues.

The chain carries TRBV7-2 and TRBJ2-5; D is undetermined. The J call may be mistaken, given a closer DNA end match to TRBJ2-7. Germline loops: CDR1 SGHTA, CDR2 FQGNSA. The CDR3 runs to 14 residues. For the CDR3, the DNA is TGTGCCAGCAGCCCGCTTGAGATTACCTACGAGCAGTACTTC. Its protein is CASSPLEITYEQYF.

This CDR3 reads CASSNDPGTGGWKTQYF. The DNA of the CDR3 is TGTGCCAGCAGCAATGACCCCGGGACAGGGGGCTGGAAGACCCAGTACTTC. The genes are TRBV27 and TRBJ2-5; 12 nucleotides agree with TRBD1. CDR1 MNHEY and CDR2 SMNVEV come from the germline V gene (reference sequence). The CDR3 consists of 17 residues. The V segment lost 6 bases and the J segment 6 bases; nucleotides outside the gene matches: 14.

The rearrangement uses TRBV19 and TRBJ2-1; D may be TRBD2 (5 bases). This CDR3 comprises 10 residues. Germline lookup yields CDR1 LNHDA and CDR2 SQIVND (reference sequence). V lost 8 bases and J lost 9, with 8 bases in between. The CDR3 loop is CASGGVEQFF. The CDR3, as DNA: TGTGCCAGTGGAGGTGTTGAGCAGTTCTTC.

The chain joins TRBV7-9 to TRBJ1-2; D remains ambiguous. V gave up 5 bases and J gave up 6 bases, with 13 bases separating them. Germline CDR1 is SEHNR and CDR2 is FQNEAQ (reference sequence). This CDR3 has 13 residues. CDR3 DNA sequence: TGTGCCAGCAGCCCGACATCACTCCATGGCTACACCTTC. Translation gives CASSPTSLHGYTF.

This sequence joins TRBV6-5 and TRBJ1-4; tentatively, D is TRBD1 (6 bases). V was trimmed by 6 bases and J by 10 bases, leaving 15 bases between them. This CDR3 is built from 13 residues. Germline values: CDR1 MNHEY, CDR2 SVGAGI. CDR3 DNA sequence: TGTGCCAGCAGGCCTCTACAGGGCCCAAAACTGTTTTTT. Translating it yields CASRPLQGPKLFF.

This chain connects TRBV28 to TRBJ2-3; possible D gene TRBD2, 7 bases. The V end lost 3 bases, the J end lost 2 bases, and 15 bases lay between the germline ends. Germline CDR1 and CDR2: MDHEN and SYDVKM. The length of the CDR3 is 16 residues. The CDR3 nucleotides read TGTGCCAGCAGTTTCGAGGGAGGGGGGTACACAGATACGCAGTATTTT. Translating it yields CASSFEGGGYTDTQYF.

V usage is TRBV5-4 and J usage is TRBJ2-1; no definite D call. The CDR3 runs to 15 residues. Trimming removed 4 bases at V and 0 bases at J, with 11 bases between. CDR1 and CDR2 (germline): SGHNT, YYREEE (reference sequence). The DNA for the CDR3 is TGTGCCAGCAGCGGAGCGTTTAGCTCCTACAATGAGCAGTTCTTC. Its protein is CASSGAFSSYNEQFF.

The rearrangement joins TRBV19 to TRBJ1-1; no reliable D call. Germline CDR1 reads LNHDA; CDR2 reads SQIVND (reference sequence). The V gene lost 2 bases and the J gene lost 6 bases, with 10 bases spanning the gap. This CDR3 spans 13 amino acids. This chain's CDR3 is CASSITYRAEAFF. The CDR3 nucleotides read TGTGCCAGTAGTATAACCTACCGGGCTGAAGCTTTCTTT.

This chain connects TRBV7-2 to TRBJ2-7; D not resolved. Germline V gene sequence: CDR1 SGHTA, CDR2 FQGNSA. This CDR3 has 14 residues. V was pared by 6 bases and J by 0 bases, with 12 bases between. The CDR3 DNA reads TGTGCCAGCAGTTCCAGACTGAGCTCCTACGAGCAGTACTTC. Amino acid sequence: CASSSRLSSYEQYF.

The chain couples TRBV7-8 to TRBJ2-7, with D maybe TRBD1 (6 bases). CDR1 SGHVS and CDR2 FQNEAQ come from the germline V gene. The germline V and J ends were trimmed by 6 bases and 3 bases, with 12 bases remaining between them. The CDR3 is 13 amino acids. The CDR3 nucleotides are TGTGCCAGCAGTTACAGGGATGGCTACGAGCAGTACTTC. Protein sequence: CASSYRDGYEQYF.

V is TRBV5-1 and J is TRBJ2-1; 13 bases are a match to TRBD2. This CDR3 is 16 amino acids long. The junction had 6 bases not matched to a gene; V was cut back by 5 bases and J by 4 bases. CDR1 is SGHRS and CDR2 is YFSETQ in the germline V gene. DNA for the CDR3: TGCGCCAGCAGTGAGGGACTAGCGGGATCATACAATGAGCAGTTCTTC. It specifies CASSEGLAGSYNEQFF.

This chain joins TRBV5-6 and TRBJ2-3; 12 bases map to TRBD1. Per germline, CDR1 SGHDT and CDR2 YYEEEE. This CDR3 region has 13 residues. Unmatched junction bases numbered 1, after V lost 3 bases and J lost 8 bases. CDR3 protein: CASSWGQGATQYF. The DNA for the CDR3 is TGTGCCAGCAGCTGGGGACAGGGGGCTACGCAGTATTTT.

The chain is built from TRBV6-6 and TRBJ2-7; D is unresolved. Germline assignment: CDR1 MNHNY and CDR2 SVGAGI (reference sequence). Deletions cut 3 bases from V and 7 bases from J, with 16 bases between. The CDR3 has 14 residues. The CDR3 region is CASSYGDFRGEQYF. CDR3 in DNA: TGTGCCAGCAGTTATGGTGACTTCAGAGGAGAGCAGTACTTC.

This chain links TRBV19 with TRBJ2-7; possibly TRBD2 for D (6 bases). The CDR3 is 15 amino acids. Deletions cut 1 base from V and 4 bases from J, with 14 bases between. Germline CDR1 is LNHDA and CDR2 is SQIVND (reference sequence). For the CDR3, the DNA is TGTGCCAGTAGTATAGCCGCGGGGCCCCCATACGAGCAGTACTTC. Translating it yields CASSIAAGPPYEQYF.

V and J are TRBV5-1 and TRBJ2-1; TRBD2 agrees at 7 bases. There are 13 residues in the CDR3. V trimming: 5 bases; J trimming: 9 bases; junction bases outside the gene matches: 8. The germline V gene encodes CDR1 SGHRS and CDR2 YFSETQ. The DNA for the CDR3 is TGCGCCAGCAGGGGGAGGGTTGTAAGTGAGCAGTTCTTC. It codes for CASRGRVVSEQFF.

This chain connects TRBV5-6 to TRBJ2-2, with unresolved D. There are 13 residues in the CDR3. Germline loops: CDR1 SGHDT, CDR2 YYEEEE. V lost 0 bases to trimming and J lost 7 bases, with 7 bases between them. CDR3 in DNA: TGTGCCAGCAGCTTGGGGAGAATCGGGGAGCTGTTTTTT. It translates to CASSLGRIGELFF.

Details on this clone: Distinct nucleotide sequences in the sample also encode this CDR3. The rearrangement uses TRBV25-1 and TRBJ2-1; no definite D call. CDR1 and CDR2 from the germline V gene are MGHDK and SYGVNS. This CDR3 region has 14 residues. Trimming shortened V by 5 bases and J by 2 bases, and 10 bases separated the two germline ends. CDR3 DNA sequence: TGTGCCAGCAGTAGAGATGGGCCCTACAATGAGCAGTTCTTC. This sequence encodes CASSRDGPYNEQFF.

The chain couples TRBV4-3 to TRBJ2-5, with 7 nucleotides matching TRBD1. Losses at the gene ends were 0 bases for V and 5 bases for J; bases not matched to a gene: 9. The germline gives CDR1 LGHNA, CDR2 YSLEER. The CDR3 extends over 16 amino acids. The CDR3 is CASSQDGATGSETQYF. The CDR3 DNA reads TGCGCCAGCAGCCAAGATGGGGCGACAGGGTCGGAGACCCAGTACTTC.

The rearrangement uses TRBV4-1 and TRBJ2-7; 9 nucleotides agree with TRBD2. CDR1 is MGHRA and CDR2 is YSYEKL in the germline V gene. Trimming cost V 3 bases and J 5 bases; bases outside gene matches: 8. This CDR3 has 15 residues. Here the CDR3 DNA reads TGCGCCAGCAGCCACCTGACTAGCGGACGCGACGAGCAGTACTTC. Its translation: CASSHLTSGRDEQYF.

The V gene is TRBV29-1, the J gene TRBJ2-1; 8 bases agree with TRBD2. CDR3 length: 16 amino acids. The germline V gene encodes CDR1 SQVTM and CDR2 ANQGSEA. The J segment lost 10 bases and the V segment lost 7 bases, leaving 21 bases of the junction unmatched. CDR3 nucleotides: TGCAGCGCCGTGGGGGGTAGCGGGGTGGTGTCGCACGAGCAGTTCTTC. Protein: CSAVGGSGVVSHEQFF.

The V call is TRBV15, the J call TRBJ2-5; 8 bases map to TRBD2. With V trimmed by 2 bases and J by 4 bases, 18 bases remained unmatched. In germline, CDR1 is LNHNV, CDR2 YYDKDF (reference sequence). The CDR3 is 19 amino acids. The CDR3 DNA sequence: TGTGCCACCAGCAGAATCAGCCGACGGGGGGGGAAGGAGGGAGAGACCCAGTACTTC. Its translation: CATSRISRRGGKEGETQYF.